The next 11 T cell receptor beta chains were all read from a single sample in a study of blood T cell repertoires in COVID-19. Generated by immunoSEQ multiplex PCR, the TCRdb table keeps only in-frame clones and is missing some. The sample includes roughly 100,000 clones, 90% of them seen just once. Sequencing input: peripheral blood. Receptors originate from a man aged 18 to 30 with COVID-19, enrolled during active disease.

The chain combines TRBV3-1 (or the pseudogene TRBV3-2) with TRBJ2-7, with a weak D call TRBD2 (6 bases). Trimming took off 2 bases at V and 7 bases at J, with 12 bases between the two ends. CDR3 length: 13 amino acids. CDR1 is LGHDT, CDR2 YNNKEL, per germline (reference sequence). CDR3 DNA: TGTGCCAGCAGCCAATACGGGAGAGGGGAGCAGTACTTC. Protein: CASSQYGRGEQYF.

The chain employs TRBV6-2 or TRBV6-3 and TRBJ2-1; the match to TRBD2 covers 10 bases. Germline CDR1 MNHEY, CDR2 SVGEGT. The length of the CDR3 is 14 residues. V shed 6 bases, J shed 4 bases, and the junction held 3 bases outside the gene matches. The CDR3 here is CASSRTSGYNEQFF. In DNA, the CDR3 is TGTGCCAGCAGCCGGACTAGCGGATACAATGAGCAGTTCTTC.

V and J are TRBV5-1 and TRBJ1-6, with TRBD1 matching over 7 bases. The V gene's germline CDR1 is SGHRS and CDR2 YFSETQ. The CDR3 sequence is 17 residues long. V lost 0 bases and J lost 12; bases outside the gene matches: 15. The CDR3 DNA is TGCGCCAGCAGCTTGGGGAGCACCGGGACAGCCTTTTTACCCCTCCACTTT. Amino acids: CASSLGSTGTAFLPLHF.

The chain recombines TRBV27 with TRBJ2-3, with 13 bases fitting TRBD2. The V gene's germline CDR1 is MNHEY and CDR2 SMNVEV (reference sequence). V shed 6 bases and J 0 bases; nucleotides not matched to a gene: 24. The CDR3 contains 23 residues. The CDR3 sequence is CASSGEREVLAGGQTLSTDTQYF. In DNA, the CDR3 is TGTGCCAGCAGCGGCGAGAGGGAGGTACTAGCGGGAGGGCAGACCCTTAGCACAGATACGCAGTATTTT.

The J gene is TRBJ1-1, the V gene TRBV19; 8 positions match TRBD1. After removal of 5 bases from V and 2 bases from J, the junction contained 4 bases not matched to a gene. The CDR3 contains 14 residues. Germline V lookup: CDR1 LNHDA, CDR2 SQIVND (reference sequence). The CDR3 reads CASSLGQGNTEAFF. In DNA, the CDR3 is TGTGCCAGTAGTCTAGGACAGGGAAACACTGAAGCTTTCTTT.

The genes are TRBV5-4 and TRBJ2-7; 9 bases map to TRBD2. Germline-derived CDR1 and CDR2 are SGHNT and YYREEE (reference sequence). The CDR3 runs to 15 residues. The ends lost 4 bases at V and 2 bases at J; junction bases unmatched: 7. The CDR3, as DNA: TGTGCCAGCAGCCAAGGACTAGCGACAACCTACGAGCAGTACTTC. This gives the protein CASSQGLATTYEQYF.

The rearrangement links TRBV18 to TRBJ2-3; 8 bases map to TRBD2. From germline, CDR1 is KGHSH and CDR2 LQKENI. V shed 6 bases and J 3 bases; nucleotides not matched to a gene: 5. This CDR3 spans 14 amino acids. The CDR3 spells CASSKAGVTDTQYF. CDR3 nucleotides: TGTGCCAGCTCGAAAGCGGGAGTGACAGATACGCAGTATTTT. Full variable domain (rest looked up from reference TRBV18 and TRBJ2-3): NAGVMQNPRHLVRRRGQEARLRCSPMKGHSHVYWYRQLPEEGLKFMVYLQKENIIDESGMPKERFSAEFPKEGPSILRIQQVVRGDSAAYFCASSKAGVTDTQYFGPGTRLTVL.

The CDR3 reads CACTQGAGDYGYTF. The CDR3 nucleotides are TGTGCCTGTACACAGGGCGCCGGGGACTATGGCTACACCTTC. The chain carries TRBV30 and TRBJ1-2, with D possibly TRBD1 on 6 matching bases. CDR1 is GTSNPN, CDR2 SVGIG, per germline (reference sequence). V lost 6 bases, J lost 3 bases, and 17 bases lay in between. CDR3 size: 14 residues.

The chain has TRBV10-3 and TRBJ2-7; 8 bases are a match to TRBD1. Germline V gene lookup returns CDR1 ENHRY and CDR2 SYGVKD. CDR3 length: 17 amino acids. V trimming: 2 bases; J trimming: 2 bases; junction bases outside the gene matches: 11. In DNA form, the CDR3 reads TGTGCCATCAGTGAGGAAGTAAGCAGGGGGCTCCCCTACGAGCAGTACTTC. Its translation is CAISEEVSRGLPYEQYF.

V is TRBV25-1 and J is TRBJ1-2; a weak D match, TRBD1 (5 bases). Trimming pared 0 bases from V and 0 bases from J, leaving 8 bases between. Germline CDR1 reads MGHDK; CDR2 reads SYGVNS. The CDR3 contains 15 residues. The CDR3 protein is CASSEYQGTNYGYTF. The CDR3 DNA sequence: TGTGCCAGCAGTGAATATCAGGGTACTAACTATGGCTACACCTTC.

The rearrangement joins TRBV18 to TRBJ2-1; TRBD2 matches 8 bases. Unmatched junction bases numbered 12, after V lost 0 bases and J lost 5 bases. Germline V gene data show CDR1 as KGHSH and CDR2 as LQKENI. This CDR3 has 18 residues. The CDR3 DNA reads TGTGCCAGCTCACCACCCATCCGCCGGGAGGGCGCTAACAATGAGCAGTTCTTC. Amino acids: CASSPPIRREGANNEQFF.